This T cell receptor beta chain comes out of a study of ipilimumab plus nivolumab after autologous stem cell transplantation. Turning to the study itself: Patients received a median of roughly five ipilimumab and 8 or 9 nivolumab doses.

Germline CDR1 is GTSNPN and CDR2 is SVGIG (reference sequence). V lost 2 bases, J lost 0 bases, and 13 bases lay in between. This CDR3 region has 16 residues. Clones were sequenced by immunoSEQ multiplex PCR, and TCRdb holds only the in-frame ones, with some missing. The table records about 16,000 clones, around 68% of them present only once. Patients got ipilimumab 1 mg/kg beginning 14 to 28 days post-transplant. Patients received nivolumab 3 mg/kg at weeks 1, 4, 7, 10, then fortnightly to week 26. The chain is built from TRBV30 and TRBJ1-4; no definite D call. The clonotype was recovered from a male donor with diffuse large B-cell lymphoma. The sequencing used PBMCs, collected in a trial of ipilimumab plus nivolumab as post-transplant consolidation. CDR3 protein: CAWSPSPGTTNEKLFF. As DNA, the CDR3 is TGTGCCTGGAGTCCCTCCCCCGGGACAACTAATGAAAAACTGTTTTTT.